Below are 14 T cell receptor beta chains sequenced from a single sample in a study of blood T cell repertoires in COVID-19. Sequenced by immunoSEQ multiplex PCR; TCRdb stores in-frame clones only, minus some. The table shows around 52,000 clones, with about 90% occurring only once. The sequenced material came from peripheral blood. Source of these receptors: an elderly woman with COVID-19, enrolled during active disease.

This rearrangement joins TRBV2 to TRBJ1-5; no definite D call. The CDR3 spans 16 residues. CDR1 and CDR2 (germline): SNHLY, FYNNEI. V gave up 3 bases and J gave up 7 bases, with 19 bases separating them. The CDR3 DNA sequence: TGTGCCAGCAGTGATCGTAGGAGCACGGTCGGGCAGCCCCAGCATTTT. Amino acids: CASSDRRSTVGQPQHF.

V usage is TRBV15 and J usage is TRBJ2-7, with TRBD1 matching 8 bases. V trimming: 1 base; J trimming: 2 bases; junction bases outside the gene matches: 10. CDR1 is LNHNV, CDR2 YYDKDF, per germline (reference sequence). The CDR3 sequence is 17 residues long. CDR3 sequence: CATSRGDRGRSPYEQYF. CDR3 sequence (DNA): TGTGCCACCAGCAGAGGAGACAGGGGTAGGAGTCCCTACGAGCAGTACTTC.

This chain links TRBV13 with TRBJ2-1; 8 nucleotides match TRBD1. Trimming removed 7 bases from V and 3 bases from J; junction bases left unmatched: 8. Germline V lookup: CDR1 PRHDT, CDR2 FYEKMQ (reference sequence). There are 15 residues in the CDR3. The CDR3 bases are TGTGCCAGCATCGCCCCAGGACAGGGCTACAATGAGCAGTTCTTC. Its protein is CASIAPGQGYNEQFF. The full variable domain, rest sourced from reference TRBV13 and TRBJ2-1, is AAGVIQSPRHLIKEKRETATLKCYPIPRHDTVYWYQQGPGQDPQFLISFYEKMQSDKGSIPDRFSAQQFSDYHSELNMSSLELGDSALYFCASIAPGQGYNEQFFGPGTRLTVL.

V is TRBV19 and J is TRBJ2-2; TRBD2 aligns across 9 bases. Germline V gene sequence: CDR1 LNHDA, CDR2 SQIVND (reference sequence). The CDR3 is 17 residues long. V lost 7 bases to trimming and J lost 0 bases; unmatched junction nucleotides: 9. CDR3 protein: CASKNAASGANTGELFF. The CDR3 nucleotides are TGTGCCAGTAAAAATGCGGCTAGCGGGGCGAACACCGGGGAGCTGTTTTTT. Combining the CDR3 with reference TRBV19 and TRBJ2-2 gives the whole variable domain DGGITQSPKYLFRKEGQNVTLSCEQNLNHDAMYWYRQDPGQGLRLIYYSQIVNDFQKGDIAEGYSVSREKKESFPLTVTSAQKNPTAFYLCASKNAASGANTGELFFGEGSRLTVL.

The V gene is TRBV9, the J gene TRBJ2-3; weak D call: TRBD2 (6 bases). The germline CDR1 and CDR2 sequences are SGDLS and YYNGEE. The germline V and J ends were trimmed by 2 bases and 1 base, with 11 bases remaining between them. This CDR3 has 15 residues. CDR3 region: CASSVRGAGTDTQYF. As DNA, the CDR3 is TGTGCCAGCAGCGTGCGGGGTGCCGGCACAGATACGCAGTATTTT.

This chain connects TRBV3-1 (or the pseudogene TRBV3-2) to TRBJ2-1, with D tentatively TRBD1 (5 bases). The CDR3 is made up of 12 amino acids. From germline, CDR1 is LGHDT and CDR2 YNNKEL (reference sequence). Trimming stripped 3 bases from V and 13 bases from J, with 13 bases between. The CDR3 coding sequence is TGTGCCAGCAGCCAGGTTCAAGGACATCAGTTCTTC. Translated, it gives CASSQVQGHQFF.

The V call is TRBV11-2, the J call TRBJ2-7; D might be TRBD2 (5 bases). The CDR3 has 13 amino acids. Germline V gene data show CDR1 as SGHAT and CDR2 as FQNNGV. Trimming left V 5 bases short and J 2 bases short, with 10 bases between. The CDR3 nucleotides are TGTGCCAGCAGCCCCGCGGGTCCCTACGAGCAGTACTTC. Its translation: CASSPAGPYEQYF.

This CDR3 is CASSEGTGGPFGNTIYF. CDR3 bases: TGTGCCAGCAGCGAAGGGACAGGGGGTCCCTTTGGAAACACCATATATTTT. The rearrangement joins TRBV21-1 to TRBJ1-3; the tabulated D call, TRBD1, remains unverified against the DNA. TRBV21-1 is flagged as a pseudogene. CDR3 length: 17 residues.

The V call is TRBV19, the J call TRBJ1-6; D ambiguous. The germline V gene encodes CDR1 LNHDA and CDR2 SQIVND (reference sequence). The CDR3 runs to 15 residues. Trimming cost V 3 bases and J 3 bases, with 9 bases left between them. The CDR3 loop reads CASSILGVYNSPLHF. The CDR3 nucleotides are TGTGCCAGTAGTATCCTCGGGGTCTATAATTCACCCCTCCACTTT.

The chain joins TRBV9 to TRBJ2-1; TRBD2 matches 10 bases. The ends lost 0 bases at V and 9 bases at J; junction bases unmatched: 6. From germline, CDR1 is SGDLS and CDR2 YYNGEE. CDR3 length equals 15 residues. As DNA, the CDR3 is TGTGCCAGCAGCGTAGGCACTAGCGGGGTTCGTGAGCAGTTCTTC. This encodes CASSVGTSGVREQFF.

V gene TRBV7-6 combines with J gene TRBJ2-2; a possible D gene is TRBD1 (5 bases). The CDR3 runs to 16 residues. Per the germline V gene, CDR1 is SGHVS and CDR2 is FNYEAQ. The V end was cut by 5 bases, the J end by 2 bases, with 15 bases between. Here the CDR3 reads CASSPPGYRNTGELFF. CDR3 nucleotide sequence: TGTGCCAGCAGCCCACCAGGGTACCGAAACACCGGGGAGCTGTTTTTT.

The V call is TRBV5-1, the J call TRBJ2-5, with 7 bases identical to TRBD2. This CDR3 is 14 amino acids long. With V trimmed by 4 bases and J by 3 bases, 6 bases remained unmatched. Germline V gene sequence: CDR1 SGHRS, CDR2 YFSETQ. The chain's CDR3 is CASSHVGGKETQYF. The CDR3 DNA sequence: TGCGCCAGCAGCCACGTCGGGGGGAAAGAGACCCAGTACTTC.

The V and J genes are TRBV5-1 and TRBJ2-2; D may be TRBD2 (5 bases). The germline gives CDR1 SGHRS, CDR2 YFSETQ. V lost 1 base, J lost 1 base, and 5 bases lay in between. CDR3 size: 14 residues. In nucleotides, the CDR3 is TGCGCCAGCAGCTTGAGCGGGAACACCGGGGAGCTGTTTTTT. It specifies CASSLSGNTGELFF.

The chain joins TRBV6-1 to TRBJ1-6; no clear D. Germline values: CDR1 MNHNS, CDR2 SASEGT. Between the trimmed V and J ends, which lost 0 bases and 9 bases, there was a span of 12 bases. This CDR3 is 15 amino acids long. The CDR3 loop is CASSEARGRSSPLHF. In DNA, the CDR3 is TGTGCCAGCAGTGAAGCGCGAGGGAGAAGTTCACCCCTCCACTTT.